The entry that follows covers one T cell receptor beta chain sequence. From germline, CDR1 is MNHEY and CDR2 SMNVEV (reference sequence). The CDR3 length is 13 residues. Trimming removed 10 bases from V and 3 bases from J, with 13 bases in between. The sample originates from a study of blood T cell repertoires in COVID-19. Libraries were prepared by immunoSEQ multiplex PCR; TCRdb keeps only in-frame clonotypes and omits some of them. The table lists about 90,000 clones, around 90% of them singletons. Material: peripheral blood. This chain uses TRBV27 with TRBJ1-5; D is undetermined. The origin of this receptor is a middle-aged man with COVID-19, enrolled during active disease. The CDR3 DNA sequence: TGTGCCACCATTGGGCCGATCAATCAGCCCCAGCATTTT. This encodes CATIGPINQPQHF.